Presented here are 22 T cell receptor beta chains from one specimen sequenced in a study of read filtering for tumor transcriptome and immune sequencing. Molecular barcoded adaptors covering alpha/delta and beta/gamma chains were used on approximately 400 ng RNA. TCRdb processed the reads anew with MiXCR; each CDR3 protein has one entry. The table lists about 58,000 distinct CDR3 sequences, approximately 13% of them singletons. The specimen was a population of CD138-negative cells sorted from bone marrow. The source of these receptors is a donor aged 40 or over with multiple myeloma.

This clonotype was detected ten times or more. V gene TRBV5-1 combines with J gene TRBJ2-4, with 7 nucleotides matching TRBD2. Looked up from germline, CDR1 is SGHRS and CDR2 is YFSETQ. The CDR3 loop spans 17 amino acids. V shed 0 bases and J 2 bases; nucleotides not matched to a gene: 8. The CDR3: CASSLVPGGRTKNIQYF. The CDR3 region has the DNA TGCGCCAGCAGCTTGGTTCCGGGAGGAAGGACCAAAAACATTCAGTACTTC.

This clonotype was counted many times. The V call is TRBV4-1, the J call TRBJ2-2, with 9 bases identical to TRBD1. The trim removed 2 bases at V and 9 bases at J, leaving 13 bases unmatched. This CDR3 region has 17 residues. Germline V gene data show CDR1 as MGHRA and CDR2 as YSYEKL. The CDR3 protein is CASSQLRRDRDWRELFF. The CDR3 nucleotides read TGCGCCAGCAGCCAATTGCGCCGGGACAGGGATTGGCGGGAGCTGTTTTTT.

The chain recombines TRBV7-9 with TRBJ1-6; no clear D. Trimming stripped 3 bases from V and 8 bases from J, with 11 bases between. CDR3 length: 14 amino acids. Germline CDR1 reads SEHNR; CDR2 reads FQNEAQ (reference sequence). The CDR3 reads CASSLGGWDSPLHF. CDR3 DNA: TGTGCCAGCAGCTTGGGTGGGTGGGATTCACCCCTCCACTTT. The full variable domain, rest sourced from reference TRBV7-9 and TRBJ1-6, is DTGVSQNPRHKITKRGQNVTFRCDPISEHNRLYWYRQTLGQGPEFLTYFQNEAQLEKSRLLSDRFSAERPKGSFSTLEIQRTEQGDSAMYLCASSLGGWDSPLHFGNGTRLTVT.

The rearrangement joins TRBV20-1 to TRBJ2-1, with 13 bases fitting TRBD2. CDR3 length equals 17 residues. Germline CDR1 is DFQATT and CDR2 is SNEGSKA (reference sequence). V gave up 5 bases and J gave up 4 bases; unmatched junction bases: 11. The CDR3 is CSAFILPLAGGYNEQFF. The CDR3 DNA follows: TGCAGTGCTTTTATCTTGCCACTAGCGGGGGGGTACAATGAGCAGTTCTTC.

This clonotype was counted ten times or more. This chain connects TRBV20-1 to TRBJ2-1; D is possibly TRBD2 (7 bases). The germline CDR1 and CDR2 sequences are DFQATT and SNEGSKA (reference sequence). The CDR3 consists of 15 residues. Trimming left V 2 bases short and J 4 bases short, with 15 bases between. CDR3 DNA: TGCAGTGCTAGATCTCTCCGGGGGGCATACAATGAGCAGTTCTTC. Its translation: CSARSLRGAYNEQFF.

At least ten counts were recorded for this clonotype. This CDR3 is CASSSQDGRGETQYF. DNA for the CDR3: TGCGCCAGCAGCTCTCAGGACGGTAGAGGGGAGACCCAGTACTTC. The chain carries TRBV5-1 and TRBJ2-5; possibly TRBD2 for D (5 bases). Looked up from germline, CDR1 is SGHRS and CDR2 is YFSETQ. Trimming shortened V by 3 bases and J by 5 bases, and 17 bases separated the two germline ends. The CDR3 is 15 amino acids.

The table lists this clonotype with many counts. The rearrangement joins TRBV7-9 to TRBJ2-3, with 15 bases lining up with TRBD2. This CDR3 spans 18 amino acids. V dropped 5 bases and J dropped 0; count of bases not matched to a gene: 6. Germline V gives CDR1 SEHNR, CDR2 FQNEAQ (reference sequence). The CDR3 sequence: CASSLGTSGGPSTDTQYF. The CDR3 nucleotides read TGTGCCAGCAGCCTCGGGACTAGCGGGGGGCCGAGCACAGATACGCAGTATTTT.

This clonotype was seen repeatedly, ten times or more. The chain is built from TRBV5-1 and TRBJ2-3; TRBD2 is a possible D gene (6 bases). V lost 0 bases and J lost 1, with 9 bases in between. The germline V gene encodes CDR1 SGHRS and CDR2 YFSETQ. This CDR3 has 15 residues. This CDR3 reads CASSLAGGGTDTQYF. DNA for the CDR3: TGCGCCAGCAGCTTGGCCGGAGGGGGCACAGATACGCAGTATTTT.

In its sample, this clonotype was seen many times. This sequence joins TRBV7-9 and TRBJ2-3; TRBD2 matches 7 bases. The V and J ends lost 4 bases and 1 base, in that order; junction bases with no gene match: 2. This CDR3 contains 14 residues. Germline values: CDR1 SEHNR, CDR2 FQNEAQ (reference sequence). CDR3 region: CASSYSGGTDTQYF. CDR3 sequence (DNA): TGTGCCAGCAGCTACAGCGGGGGCACAGATACGCAGTATTTT.

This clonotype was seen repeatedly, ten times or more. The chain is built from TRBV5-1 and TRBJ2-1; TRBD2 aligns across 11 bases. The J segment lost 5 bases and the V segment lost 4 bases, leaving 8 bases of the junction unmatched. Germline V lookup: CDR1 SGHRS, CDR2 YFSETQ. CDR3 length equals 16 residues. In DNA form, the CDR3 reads TGCGCCAGCAGCAGAACGGGACTAGCGGAAGACAATGAGCAGTTCTTC. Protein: CASSRTGLAEDNEQFF.

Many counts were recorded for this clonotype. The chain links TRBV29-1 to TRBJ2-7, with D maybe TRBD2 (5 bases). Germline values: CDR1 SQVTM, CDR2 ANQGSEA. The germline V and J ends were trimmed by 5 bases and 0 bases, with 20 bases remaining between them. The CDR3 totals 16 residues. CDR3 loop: CSVFEAGRRSSYEQYF. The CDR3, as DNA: TGCAGCGTTTTTGAGGCCGGACGGAGGAGCTCCTACGAGCAGTACTTC.

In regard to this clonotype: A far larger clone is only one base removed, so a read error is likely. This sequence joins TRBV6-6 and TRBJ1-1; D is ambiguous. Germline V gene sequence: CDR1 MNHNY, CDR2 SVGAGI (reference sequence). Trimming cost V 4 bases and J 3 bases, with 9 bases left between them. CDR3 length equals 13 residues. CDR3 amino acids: CASSSVEDTEAFF. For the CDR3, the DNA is TGTGCCAGCAGTTCCGTTGAGGACACTGAAGCTTTCTTT.

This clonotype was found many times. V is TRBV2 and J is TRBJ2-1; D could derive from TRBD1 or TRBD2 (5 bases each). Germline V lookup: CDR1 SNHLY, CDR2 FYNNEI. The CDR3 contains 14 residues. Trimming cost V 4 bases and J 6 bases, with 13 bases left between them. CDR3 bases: TGTGCCAGCAGTGCAGGGAGAAACGTCAATGAGCAGTTCTTC. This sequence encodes CASSAGRNVNEQFF.

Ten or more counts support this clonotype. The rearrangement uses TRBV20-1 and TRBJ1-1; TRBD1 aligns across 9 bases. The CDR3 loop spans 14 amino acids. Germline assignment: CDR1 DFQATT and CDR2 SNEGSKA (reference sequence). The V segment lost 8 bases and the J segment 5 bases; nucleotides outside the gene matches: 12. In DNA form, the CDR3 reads TGCAGTCCCGGCCCGGGACAGGGAGGTACTGAAGCTTTCTTT. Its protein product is CSPGPGQGGTEAFF.

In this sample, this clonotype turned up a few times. The CDR3 region has the DNA TGCAGTGCTAGAGATAATGGGGCGCTCAACTATGGCTACACCTTC. It yields the protein CSARDNGALNYGYTF. The rearrangement uses TRBV20-1 and TRBJ1-2; perhaps TRBD1 as D (5 bases). This CDR3 region has 15 residues. Germline CDR1 and CDR2: DFQATT and SNEGSKA (reference sequence). Trimming stripped 0 bases from V and 2 bases from J, with 13 bases between.

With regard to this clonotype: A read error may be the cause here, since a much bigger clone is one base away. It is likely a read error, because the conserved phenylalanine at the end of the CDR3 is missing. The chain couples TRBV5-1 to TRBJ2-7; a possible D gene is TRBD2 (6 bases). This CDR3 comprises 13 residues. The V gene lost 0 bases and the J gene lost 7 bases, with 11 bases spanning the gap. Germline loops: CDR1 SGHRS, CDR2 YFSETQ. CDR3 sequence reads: CASSLGRGGEQYL. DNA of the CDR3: TGCGCCAGCAGCTTGGGCCGTGGAGGGGAGCAGTACCTC.

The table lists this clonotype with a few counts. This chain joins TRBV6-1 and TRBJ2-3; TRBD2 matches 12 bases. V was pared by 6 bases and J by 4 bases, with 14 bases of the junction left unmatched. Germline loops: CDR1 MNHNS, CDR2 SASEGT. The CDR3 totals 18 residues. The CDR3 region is CASRPRVGLAGISDTQYF. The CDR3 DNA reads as TGTGCCAGCAGGCCCCGGGTCGGACTAGCGGGGATCTCAGATACGCAGTATTTT.

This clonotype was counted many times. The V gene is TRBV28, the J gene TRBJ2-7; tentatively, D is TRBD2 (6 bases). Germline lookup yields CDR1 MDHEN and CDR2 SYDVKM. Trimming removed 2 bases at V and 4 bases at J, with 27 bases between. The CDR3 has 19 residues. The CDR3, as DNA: TGTGCCAGCAGTTTACCCTTCGCGTGGGGGGAATCTAAGGGTTACGAGCAGTACTTC. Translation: CASSLPFAWGESKGYEQYF.

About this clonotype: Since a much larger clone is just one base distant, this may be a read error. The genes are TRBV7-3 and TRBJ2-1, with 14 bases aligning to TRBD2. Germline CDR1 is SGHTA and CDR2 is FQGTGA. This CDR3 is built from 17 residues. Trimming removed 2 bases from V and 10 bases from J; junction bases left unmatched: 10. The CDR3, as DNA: TGTGCCAGCAGCTTAGAGGGGACTAGCGGGGGTGGTTTGGAGCAGTTCTTC. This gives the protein CASSLEGTSGGGLEQFF.

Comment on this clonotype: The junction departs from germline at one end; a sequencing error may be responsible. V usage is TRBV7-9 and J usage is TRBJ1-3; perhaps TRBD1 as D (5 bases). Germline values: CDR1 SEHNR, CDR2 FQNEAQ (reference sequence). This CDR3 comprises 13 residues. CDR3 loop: CASSEGSGNPIYF. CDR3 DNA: TGTGCCAGCAGCGAGGGGTCTGGAAACCCCATATATTTT.

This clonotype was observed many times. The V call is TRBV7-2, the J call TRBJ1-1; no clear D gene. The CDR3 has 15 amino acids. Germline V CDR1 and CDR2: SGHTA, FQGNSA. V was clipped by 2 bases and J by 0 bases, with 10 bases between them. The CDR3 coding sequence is TGTGCCAGCAGCTTAACCCCCGCGGTGAACACTGAAGCTTTCTTT. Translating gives CASSLTPAVNTEAFF.

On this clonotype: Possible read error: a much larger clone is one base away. The CDR3 DNA is TGCGCCAGCAGAGAGTCGAGGTCGACAGCTCAAGAGACCCAGTACTTC. This translates into CASRESRSTAQETQYF. The V gene is TRBV10-1, the J gene TRBJ2-5, with a possible D match to TRBD1 (5 bases). Germline CDR1 is WNHNN and CDR2 is SYGVQD (reference sequence). CDR3 size: 16 residues.